This T cell receptor (beta chain) was sequenced during a study of blood T cell repertoires in COVID-19. Study context: T cells, B-cell-depleted T cells, or PBMCs supplied cDNA or gDNA.

Repertoires were generated with immunoSEQ multiplex PCR, while TCRdb's copy carries only in-frame clones and drops some. The sample lists 200,000 to 250,000 clones; 75% to 85% were seen once. A Seattle source enrolled patients during active infection and followed them longitudinally. This clone was seen more than once but under ten times. Trimming removed 4 bases from V and 6 bases from J, with 12 bases in between. CDR3 length equals 12 residues. The V gene's germline CDR1 is GTSNPN and CDR2 SVGIG (reference sequence). V and J are TRBV30 and TRBJ1-2; D might be TRBD1 (5 bases). Sequenced sample: peripheral blood. The clonotype comes from a woman in her thirties with COVID-19, enrolled during active disease. Written as DNA, the CDR3 is TGTGCCTGGAACGATGGGGCCAATGGCTACACCTTC. Its protein product is CAWNDGANGYTF. Complete variable domain (other parts from reference TRBV30 and TRBJ1-2): SQTIHQWPATLVQPVGSPLSLECTVEGTSNPNLYWYRQAAGRGLQLLFYSVGIGQISSEVPQNLSASRPQDRQFILSSKKLLLSDSGFYLCAWNDGANGYTFGSGTRLTVV.